The 8 T cell receptor beta chains below all came from one sample that was sequenced in a study of cytomegalovirus exposure and HLA in healthy donors. It was with 60 Vbeta and 13 Jbeta primers that the PCR ran. Sequenced by immunoSEQ multiplex PCR; TCRdb stores in-frame clones only, minus some. The table includes around 150,000 clones, 60% to 85% detected once. Source material: PBMCs. The receptors were sampled from a male donor in good health and CMV-seronegative.

The chain has TRBV14 and TRBJ1-1; D remains unclear. This CDR3 spans 13 amino acids. The ends were cut back, 6 bases at V and 9 bases at J, with 17 bases in the middle. Looked up from germline, CDR1 is SGHDN and CDR2 is FVKESK. In nucleotides, the CDR3 is TGTGCCAGCAGTAAAGGTCGGCCAGGAAAAGCTTTCTTT. Its translation is CASSKGRPGKAFF.

In this sample, this clone turned up a few times. The chain recombines TRBV6-5 with TRBJ2-5, with TRBD1 matching 8 bases. The CDR3 length is 14 residues. V lost 8 bases, J lost 5 bases, and 10 bases stayed unmatched. The germline gives CDR1 MNHEY, CDR2 SVGAGI. CDR3 in amino acids: CASGRPGGLETQYF. The CDR3 DNA reads TGTGCCAGCGGGCGCCCAGGGGGCCTGGAGACCCAGTACTTC.

The rearrangement joins TRBV6-4 to TRBJ2-1, with TRBD2 matching over 8 bases. With 6 bases clipped from V and 4 bases from J, the junction kept 14 bases outside the gene matches. The germline gives CDR1 MRHNA, CDR2 SNTAGT. This CDR3 has 17 amino acids. DNA of the CDR3: TGTGCCAGCAGCCTCCGCCCCCGCCGGGGGGGTTACAATGAGCAGTTCTTC. This codes for CASSLRPRRGGYNEQFF.

This clone was observed a handful of times. The rearrangement joins TRBV28 to TRBJ1-5; D call uncertain. V lost 1 base and J lost 4, with 8 bases in between. The CDR3 covers 14 residues. Germline V CDR1 and CDR2: MDHEN, SYDVKM. The CDR3 nucleotides read TGTGCCAGCAGTTTATCAGGAATTAATCAGCCCCAGCATTTT. Translating it yields CASSLSGINQPQHF.

This sequence joins TRBV14 and TRBJ1-1; D is undetermined. This CDR3 region has 14 residues. Germline CDR1 is SGHDN and CDR2 is FVKESK. The V and J ends lost 1 base and 4 bases respectively, with 10 bases between them. The CDR3 nucleotides read TGTGCCAGCAGCCAAGGAGGGTACGCCACTGAAGCTTTCTTT. This sequence encodes CASSQGGYATEAFF. Supplemented by reference TRBV14 and TRBJ1-1, the full variable domain reads EAGVTQFPSHSVIEKGQTVTLRCDPISGHDNLYWYRRVMGKEIKFLLHFVKESKQDESGMPNNRFLAERTGGTYSTLKVQPAELEDSGVYFCASSQGGYATEAFFGQGTRLTVV.

The rearrangement uses TRBV14 and TRBJ2-7, with D maybe TRBD2 (6 bases). V gave up 0 bases and J gave up 4 bases, with 28 bases separating them. Germline CDR1 reads SGHDN; CDR2 reads FVKESK. The CDR3 spans 20 residues. CDR3 DNA: TGTGCCAGCAGCCAAGATTCCCCAGTCCCAGTGGACTATCGACAGTACGAGCAGTACTTC. Translating it yields CASSQDSPVPVDYRQYEQYF.

The chain's CDR3 is CAWSVLDTDTQYF. CDR3 nucleotide sequence: TGTGCCTGGAGTGTACTAGATACAGATACGCAGTATTTT. This chain connects TRBV30 to TRBJ2-3; D is perhaps TRBD2 (5 bases). CDR3 length equals 13 residues. Germline CDR1 is GTSNPN and CDR2 is SVGIG (reference sequence). V dropped 0 bases and J dropped 3 bases, with 7 bases sitting between them.

This clone has a handful of counts. The CDR3 sequence is CASSQEGLAGGLTGELFF. In nucleotides, the CDR3 is TGTGCCAGCAGCCAAGAGGGACTAGCGGGGGGGCTGACCGGGGAGCTGTTTTTT. The V and J genes are TRBV4-2 and TRBJ2-2; TRBD2 aligns across 16 bases. V lost 0 bases and J lost 5; bases outside the gene matches: 3. This CDR3 has 18 amino acids. The germline gives CDR1 LGHNA, CDR2 YNFKEQ.